Each of the 3 T cell receptor beta chains below was sequenced from the same sample in a study of human T cells and chemical hapten exposure (dated by TCRdb to about 2021). The library was built by means of 5' RACE. Sequencing was carried out with an Illumina MiSeq. TCRdb reanalyzed the raw reads on its own, using fastp at Q25 for trimming and MiXCR for clone calling, and kept in-frame beta chains. Rows with a matching CDR3 protein are joined into one entry that keeps the most common DNA and genes. This sample holds 110,000 or so distinct CDR3 sequences; roughly 19% were observed only once. The ten largest account for approximately 2.6% of the sample. Total RNA was isolated from unfractionated whole blood collected in Tempus Blood RNA tubes. The receptor source for this set is a human donor in good health.

V usage is TRBV12-3 or TRBV12-4 and J usage is TRBJ1-5; perhaps TRBD1 as D (5 bases). This CDR3 comprises 14 residues. Trimming shortened V by 1 base and J by 8 bases, and 12 bases separated the two germline ends. CDR3: CASSLGGPREPQHF. The CDR3, as DNA: TGTGCCAGCAGTTTAGGGGGCCCGAGGGAGCCCCAGCATTTT.

This chain links TRBV9 with TRBJ1-1; D ambiguous. Germline assignment: CDR1 SGDLS and CDR2 YYNGEE. Trimming took off 3 bases at V and 2 bases at J, with 8 bases between the two ends. This CDR3 contains 13 residues. CDR3 loop: CASSGTVNTEAFF. The DNA of the CDR3 is TGTGCCAGCAGCGGAACAGTTAACACTGAAGCTTTCTTT.

This clonotype was detected many times. The chain carries TRBV4-1 and TRBJ2-3; no clear D. The ends were cut back, 1 base at V and 6 bases at J, with 5 bases in the middle. CDR3 length: 12 amino acids. CDR1 and CDR2 from the germline V gene are MGHRA and YSYEKL. As DNA, the CDR3 is TGCGCCAGCAGCCAAGTGCTGGATACGCAGTATTTT. This translates into CASSQVLDTQYF.